The 19 T cell receptor beta chains below were found in one sample sequenced in a study of T-cell memory formation after mild COVID-19. A single record per CDR3 protein comes from TCRdb applying MiXCR to the 5' RACE reads. There are approximately 230,000 distinct CDR3 sequences in the sample; about a sixth occur only once, and approximately 3.5% lies in the top ten. Sequencing was carried out using PBMCs or a T cell subset sorted from them (not recorded which). The receptors come from a man aged 18 to 35 who had mild COVID-19 (a few samples of this study predate the infection). Cell type and time point are not known.

The rearrangement uses TRBV6-1 and TRBJ1-2; D perhaps matches TRBD1 (5 bases). Deletions cut 6 bases from V and 4 bases from J, with 21 bases between. The CDR3 is made up of 16 amino acids. Germline CDR1 MNHNS, CDR2 SASEGT. The CDR3: CASSPGTAGLFYGYTF. The CDR3 DNA reads TGTGCCAGCAGCCCCGGGACGGCGGGCCTTTTCTATGGCTACACCTTC.

This clonotype was counted a few times. The J gene is TRBJ1-5, the V gene TRBV19, with D perhaps TRBD1 (6 bases). The CDR3 is 16 residues long. Germline loops: CDR1 LNHDA, CDR2 SQIVND (reference sequence). V was pared by 1 base and J by 10 bases, with 20 bases between. In DNA form, the CDR3 reads TGTGCCAGTAGTATAGCCCAAGGACAGCAACGACAACCCCAGCATTTT. Translating gives CASSIAQGQQRQPQHF.

The V call is TRBV10-3, the J call TRBJ2-7; D remains unclear. Germline CDR1 is ENHRY and CDR2 is SYGVKD. The CDR3 contains 12 residues. Trimming removed 3 bases from V and 6 bases from J, with 9 bases in between. The CDR3 bases are TGTGCCATCAGTGACCAGAGTAGCGAGCAGTACGTC. Its translation: CAISDQSSEQYV.

The chain couples TRBV7-2 to TRBJ2-3, with D possibly being TRBD1 (6 bases). Per germline, CDR1 SGHTA and CDR2 FQGNSA. CDR3 size: 15 residues. Trimming cost V 5 bases and J 5 bases, with 17 bases left between them. The chain's CDR3 is CASSRDRPIGDTQYF. DNA of the CDR3: TGTGCCAGCAGCCGCGACAGGCCCATCGGAGATACGCAGTATTTT.

Only a few counts were recorded for this clonotype. This chain joins TRBV7-6 and TRBJ2-7, with D hard to call. Deletions cut 5 bases from V and 6 bases from J, with 8 bases between. This CDR3 comprises 11 residues. CDR1 and CDR2 from the germline V gene are SGHVS and FNYEAQ. CDR3 sequence (DNA): TGTGCCAGCAGCCGCCTCGGCGAGCAGTACTTC. It yields the protein CASSRLGEQYF.

This clonotype was seen a few times. The rearrangement uses TRBV2 and TRBJ1-4; D unclear. In germline, CDR1 is SNHLY, CDR2 FYNNEI. The CDR3 has 13 residues. V was trimmed by 11 bases and J by 5 bases, leaving 15 bases between them. CDR3 in DNA: TGTGCCGGAGAGCGGGCAGTAAATGAAAAACTGTTTTTT. Protein: CAGERAVNEKLFF.

This rearrangement joins TRBV2 to TRBJ2-1; 9 positions agree with TRBD2. Germline V gives CDR1 SNHLY, CDR2 FYNNEI. V shed 6 bases and J 6 bases; nucleotides not matched to a gene: 15. This CDR3 spans 17 amino acids. CDR3 coding DNA: TGTGCCAGCAGAGCCGGGACTAGCCCCTCATCGTCCAATGAGCAGTTCTTC. Its translation is CASRAGTSPSSSNEQFF.

This clonotype was seen repeatedly, ten times or more. The V gene is TRBV24-1, the J gene TRBJ2-1, with 9 bases fitting TRBD1. This CDR3 has 15 amino acids. The V gene's germline CDR1 is KGHDR and CDR2 SFDVKD. V shed 4 bases and J 0 bases; nucleotides not matched to a gene: 0. The CDR3 DNA sequence: TGTGCCACCAGTGAGACAGGGGGCTCCTACAATGAGCAGTTCTTC. Amino acid sequence: CATSETGGSYNEQFF.

J is TRBJ2-5 and V is TRBV7-3; 8 positions match TRBD2. Germline V lookup: CDR1 SGHTA, CDR2 FQGTGA. Unmatched junction bases numbered 12, after V lost 5 bases and J lost 7 bases. The CDR3 covers 15 residues. CDR3 sequence reads: CASSPQAGVRWTQYF. Written as DNA, the CDR3 is TGTGCCAGCAGCCCACAAGCGGGGGTACGTTGGACCCAGTACTTC. Filled out from reference TRBV7-3 and TRBJ2-5, the complete variable domain reads GAGVSQTPSNKVTEKGKYVELRCDPISGHTALYWYRQSLGQGPEFLIYFQGTGAADDSGLPNDRFFAVRPEGSVSTLKIQRTERGDSAVYLCASSPQAGVRWTQYFGPGTRLLVL.

This sequence joins TRBV5-5 and TRBJ1-5; possibly TRBD1 for D (5 bases). The CDR3 runs 14 residues. Per germline, CDR1 SGHKS and CDR2 YYEKEE (reference sequence). V was shortened by 4 bases and J by 6 bases, with 14 bases between the two germline ends. Here the CDR3 DNA reads TGTGCCAGCAGCCCCGTGGGGGGAACTCAGCCCCAGCATTTT. Translating gives CASSPVGGTQPQHF.

The chain recombines TRBV4-3 with TRBJ1-2; D is perhaps TRBD1 (6 bases). The CDR3 is made up of 14 amino acids. Germline CDR1 reads LGHNA; CDR2 reads YSLEER. V was cut by 1 base and J by 5 bases, with 11 bases left in between. The CDR3 DNA reads as TGCGCCAGCAGCCAAGGGAGCCAGGGGTATGGCTACACCTTC. This sequence encodes CASSQGSQGYGYTF.

The J gene is TRBJ1-2, the V gene TRBV5-1; D remains ambiguous. The germline gives CDR1 SGHRS, CDR2 YFSETQ. The CDR3 consists of 13 residues. The ends were cut back, 0 bases at V and 7 bases at J, with 10 bases in the middle. CDR3 nucleotides: TGCGCCAGCAGCTTGGTTTTCCGGGCTGGCTACACCTTC. This codes for CASSLVFRAGYTF.

J is TRBJ2-5 and V is TRBV7-6; D may be TRBD2 (5 bases). Trimming left V 5 bases short and J 5 bases short, with 12 bases between. Germline CDR1 is SGHVS and CDR2 is FNYEAQ. The CDR3 covers 13 residues. The CDR3 DNA reads as TGTGCCAGCAGCCCGCGGAGGATCGAGACCCAGTACTTC. This sequence encodes CASSPRRIETQYF.

This clonotype has a count of ten or more. The chain recombines TRBV12-3 or TRBV12-4 with TRBJ1-1, with 7 nucleotides matching TRBD1. There are 13 residues in the CDR3. V dropped 3 bases and J dropped 4; count of bases not matched to a gene: 2. CDR3 nucleotide sequence: TGTGCCAGCAGTTTCGACAGGGCCACTGAAGCTTTCTTT. This encodes CASSFDRATEAFF.

This rearrangement joins TRBV2 to TRBJ2-7; maybe TRBD1 (6 bases). The CDR3 sequence is 13 residues long. The V end was cut by 6 bases, the J end by 2 bases, with 11 bases between. Germline V gene sequence: CDR1 SNHLY, CDR2 FYNNEI. CDR3 sequence (DNA): TGTGCCAGCAGGATGGACAGTGCCTACGAGCAGTACGTC. Translation gives CASRMDSAYEQYV.

This clonotype was seen only a few times. The chain recombines TRBV7-3 with TRBJ2-1; 10 bases align to TRBD1. This CDR3 has 15 amino acids. V was clipped by 5 bases and J by 4 bases; unmatched bases: 5. Germline-derived CDR1 and CDR2 are SGHTA and FQGTGA. DNA of the CDR3: TGTGCCAGCAGCAAGCCGGGACAGGGGTACAATGAGCAGTTCTTC. It yields the protein CASSKPGQGYNEQFF. Full variable domain (missing parts from reference TRBV7-3 and TRBJ2-1): GAGVSQTPSNKVTEKGKYVELRCDPISGHTALYWYRQSLGQGPEFLIYFQGTGAADDSGLPNDRFFAVRPEGSVSTLKIQRTERGDSAVYLCASSKPGQGYNEQFFGPGTRLTVL.

The chain is built from TRBV12-3 or TRBV12-4 and TRBJ2-7; D is ambiguous. With 6 bases removed from V and 4 bases from J, the gap between germline ends came to 13 bases. The length of the CDR3 is 13 residues. CDR3 sequence (DNA): TGTGCCAGCAGGGTCCAGGAAACGTACGAGCAGTACTTC. It specifies CASRVQETYEQYF.

In its sample, this clonotype was seen a few times. The chain carries TRBV7-3 and TRBJ2-1; no definite D call. Trimming left V 5 bases short and J 5 bases short, with 13 bases between. Germline loops: CDR1 SGHTA, CDR2 FQGTGA. The CDR3 spans 14 residues. The CDR3 DNA follows: TGTGCCAGCAGCACTCCGGGCGGAAACAATGAGCAGTTCTTC. Amino acid sequence: CASSTPGGNNEQFF.

This clonotype was counted between two and nine times. This rearrangement joins TRBV20-1 to TRBJ2-1; possibly TRBD2 for D (5 bases). CDR1 is DFQATT and CDR2 is SNEGSKA in the germline V gene (reference sequence). The V end was cut by 4 bases, the J end by 4 bases, with 8 bases between. There are 12 residues in the CDR3. The CDR3 is CSATTGYNEQFF. The CDR3 coding sequence is TGCAGTGCTACCACGGGGTACAATGAGCAGTTCTTC.